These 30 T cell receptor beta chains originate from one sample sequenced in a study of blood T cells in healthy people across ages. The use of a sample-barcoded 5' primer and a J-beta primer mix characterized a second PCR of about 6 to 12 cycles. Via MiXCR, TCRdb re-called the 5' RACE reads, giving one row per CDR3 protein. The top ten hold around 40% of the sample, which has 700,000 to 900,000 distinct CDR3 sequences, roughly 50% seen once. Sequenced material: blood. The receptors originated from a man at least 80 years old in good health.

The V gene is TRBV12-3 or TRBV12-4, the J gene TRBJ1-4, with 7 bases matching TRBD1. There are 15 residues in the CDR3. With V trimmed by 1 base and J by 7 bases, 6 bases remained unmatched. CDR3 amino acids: CASSLDRGNGEKLFF. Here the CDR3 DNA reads TGTGCCAGCAGTTTAGACAGGGGCAACGGTGAAAAACTGTTTTTT.

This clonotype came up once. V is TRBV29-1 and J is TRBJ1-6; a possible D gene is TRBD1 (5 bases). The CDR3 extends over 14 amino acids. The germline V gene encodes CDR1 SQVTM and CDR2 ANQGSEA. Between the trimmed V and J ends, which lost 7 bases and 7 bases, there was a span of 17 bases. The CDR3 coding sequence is TGCAGCGCCATGCTTCCGGGGGTGAATTCACCCCTCCACTTT. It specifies CSAMLPGVNSPLHF.

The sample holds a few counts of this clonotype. Here the CDR3 DNA reads TGTGCCAGCAGTGGGGGCCGAGCGGGAGGGTACAATGAGCAGTTCTTC. Amino acids: CASSGGRAGGYNEQFF. The chain employs TRBV2 and TRBJ2-1, with 10 bases that match TRBD2. J gave up 4 bases and V 4 bases, and 7 bases lay outside the gene matches. The CDR3 covers 16 residues. Germline V gene data show CDR1 as SNHLY and CDR2 as FYNNEI.

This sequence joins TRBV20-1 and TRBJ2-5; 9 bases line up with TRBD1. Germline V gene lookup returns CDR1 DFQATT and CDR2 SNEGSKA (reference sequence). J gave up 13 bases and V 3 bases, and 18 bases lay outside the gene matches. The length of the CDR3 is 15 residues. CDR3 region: CSASRQGVKVGERYF. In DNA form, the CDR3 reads TGCAGTGCTAGCCGACAGGGGGTCAAGGTGGGTGAGCGGTACTTC.

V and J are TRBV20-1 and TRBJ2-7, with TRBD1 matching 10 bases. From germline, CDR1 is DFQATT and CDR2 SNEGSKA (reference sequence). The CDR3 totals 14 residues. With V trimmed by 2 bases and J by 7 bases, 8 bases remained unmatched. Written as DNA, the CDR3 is TGCAGTGCTAGAAGGGGACAGGGGCTGGAAGAGCAGTACTTC. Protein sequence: CSARRGQGLEEQYF.

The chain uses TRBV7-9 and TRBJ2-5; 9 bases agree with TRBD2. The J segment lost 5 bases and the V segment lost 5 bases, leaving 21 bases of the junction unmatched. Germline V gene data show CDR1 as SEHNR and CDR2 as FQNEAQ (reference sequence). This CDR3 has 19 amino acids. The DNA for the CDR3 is TGTGCCAGCAGCCGACGCCCGGGGGCGGGAGGGTTGTTTTTGGAGACCCAGTACTTC. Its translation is CASSRRPGAGGLFLETQYF. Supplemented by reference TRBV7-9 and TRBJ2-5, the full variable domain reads DTGVSQNPRHKITKRGQNVTFRCDPISEHNRLYWYRQTLGQGPEFLTYFQNEAQLEKSRLLSDRFSAERPKGSFSTLEIQRTEQGDSAMYLCASSRRPGAGGLFLETQYFGPGTRLLVL.

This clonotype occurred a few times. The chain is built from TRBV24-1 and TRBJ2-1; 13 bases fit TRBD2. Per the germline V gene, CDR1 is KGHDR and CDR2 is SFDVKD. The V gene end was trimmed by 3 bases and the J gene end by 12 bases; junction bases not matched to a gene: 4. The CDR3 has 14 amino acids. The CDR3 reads CATSDGLAGDRQFF. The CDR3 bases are TGTGCCACCAGTGATGGACTAGCGGGAGACCGGCAGTTCTTC.

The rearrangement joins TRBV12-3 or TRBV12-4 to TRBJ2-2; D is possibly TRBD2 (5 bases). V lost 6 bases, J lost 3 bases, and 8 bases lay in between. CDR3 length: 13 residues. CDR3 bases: TGTGCCAGCAGGATGGACTACACCGGGGAGCTGTTTTTT. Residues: CASRMDYTGELFF.

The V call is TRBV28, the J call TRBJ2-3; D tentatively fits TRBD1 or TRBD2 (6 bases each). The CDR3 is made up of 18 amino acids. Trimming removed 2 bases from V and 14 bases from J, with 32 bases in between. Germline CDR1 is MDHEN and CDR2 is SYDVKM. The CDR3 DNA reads TGTGCCAGCAGTTTAGGGGGGCTGATCGGGAGTCCCGGGGGAGACGCGTATTTT. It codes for CASSLGGLIGSPGGDAYF.

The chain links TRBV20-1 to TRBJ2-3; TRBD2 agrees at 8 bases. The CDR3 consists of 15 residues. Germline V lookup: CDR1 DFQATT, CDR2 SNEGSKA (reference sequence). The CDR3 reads CAGGVAGLITDTQYF. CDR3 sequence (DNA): TGCGCTGGAGGGGTAGCGGGATTAATTACAGATACGCAGTATTTT.

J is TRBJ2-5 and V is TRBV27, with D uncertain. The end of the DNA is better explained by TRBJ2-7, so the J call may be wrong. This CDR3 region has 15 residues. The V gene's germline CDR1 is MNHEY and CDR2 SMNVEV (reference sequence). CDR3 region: CASSFEARAHYEQYF. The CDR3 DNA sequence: TGTGCCAGCAGTTTTGAGGCCAGAGCCCACTACGAGCAGTACTTC.

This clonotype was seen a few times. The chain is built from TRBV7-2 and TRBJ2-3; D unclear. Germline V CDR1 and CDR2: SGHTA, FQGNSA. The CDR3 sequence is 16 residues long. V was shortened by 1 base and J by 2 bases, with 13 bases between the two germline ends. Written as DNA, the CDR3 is TGTGCCAGCAGCTTAGTTGGGCAAGTGGCCACAGATACGCAGTATTTT. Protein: CASSLVGQVATDTQYF.

The CDR3, as DNA: TGTGCCAGCAGCCCTGGTGGGACCTCCTACGAGCAGTACTTC. Translating it yields CASSPGGTSYEQYF. V and J are TRBV5-6 and TRBJ2-7, with D perhaps given as TRBD1 or TRBD2 (5 bases each). The CDR3 contains 14 residues. Deletions cut 4 bases from V and 0 bases from J, with 11 bases between. CDR1 and CDR2 (germline): SGHDT, YYEEEE.

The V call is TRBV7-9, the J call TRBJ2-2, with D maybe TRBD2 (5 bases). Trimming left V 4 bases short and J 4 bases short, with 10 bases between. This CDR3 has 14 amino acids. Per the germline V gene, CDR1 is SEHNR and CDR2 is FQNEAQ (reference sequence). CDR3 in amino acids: CASSSDLGTGELFF. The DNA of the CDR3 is TGTGCCAGCAGCTCGGACTTGGGCACCGGGGAGCTGTTTTTT.

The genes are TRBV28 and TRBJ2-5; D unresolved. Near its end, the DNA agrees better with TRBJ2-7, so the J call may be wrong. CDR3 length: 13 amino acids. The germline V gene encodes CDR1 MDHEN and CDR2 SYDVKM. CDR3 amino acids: CASSLLETGEQYF. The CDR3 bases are TGTGCCAGCAGTTTACTAGAGACGGGCGAGCAGTACTTC.

CDR3 sequence reads: CATSGRDLYEEGYF. The CDR3 DNA sequence: TGTGCCACCAGTGGACGGGACCTCTACGAAGAAGGGTACTTC. The chain links TRBV24-1 to TRBJ2-7, with D possibly called TRBD1 or TRBD2 (5 bases each). The CDR3 loop spans 14 amino acids. Trimming took 5 bases from V and 12 from J, leaving 22 bases between them. Germline assignment: CDR1 KGHDR and CDR2 SFDVKD.

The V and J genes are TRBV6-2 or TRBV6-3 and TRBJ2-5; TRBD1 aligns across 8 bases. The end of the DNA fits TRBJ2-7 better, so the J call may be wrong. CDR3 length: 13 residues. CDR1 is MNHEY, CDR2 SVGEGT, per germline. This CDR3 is CASSYFGQGEQYF. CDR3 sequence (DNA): TGTGCCAGCAGTTACTTTGGACAGGGCGAGCAGTACTTC.

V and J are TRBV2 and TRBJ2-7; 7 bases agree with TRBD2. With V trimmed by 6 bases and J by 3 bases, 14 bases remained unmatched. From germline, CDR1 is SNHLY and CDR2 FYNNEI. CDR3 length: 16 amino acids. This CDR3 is CASRPAWASGYYEQYF. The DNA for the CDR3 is TGTGCCAGCAGACCGGCGTGGGCTAGCGGATACTACGAGCAGTACTTC.

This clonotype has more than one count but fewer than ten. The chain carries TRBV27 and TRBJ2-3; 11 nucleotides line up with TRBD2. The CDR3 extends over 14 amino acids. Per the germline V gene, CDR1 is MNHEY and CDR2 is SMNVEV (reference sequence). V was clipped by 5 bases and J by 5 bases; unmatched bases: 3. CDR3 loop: CASSNSGRGDTQYF. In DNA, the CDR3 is TGTGCCAGCAGTAATAGCGGGAGGGGAGATACGCAGTATTTT.

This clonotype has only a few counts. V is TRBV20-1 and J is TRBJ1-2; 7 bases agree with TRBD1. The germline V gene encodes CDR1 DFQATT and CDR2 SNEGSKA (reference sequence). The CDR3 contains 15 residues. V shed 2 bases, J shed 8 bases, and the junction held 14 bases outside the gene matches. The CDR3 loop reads CSARPRDRVGGGYTF. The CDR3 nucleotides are TGCAGTGCTAGACCCCGTGACAGGGTCGGAGGAGGCTACACCTTC.

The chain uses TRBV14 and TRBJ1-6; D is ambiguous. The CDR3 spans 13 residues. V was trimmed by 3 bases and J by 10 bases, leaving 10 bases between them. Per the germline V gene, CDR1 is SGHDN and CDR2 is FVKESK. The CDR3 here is CASSHDLKSPLHF. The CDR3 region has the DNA TGTGCCAGCAGCCACGATCTTAAGTCACCCCTCCACTTT.

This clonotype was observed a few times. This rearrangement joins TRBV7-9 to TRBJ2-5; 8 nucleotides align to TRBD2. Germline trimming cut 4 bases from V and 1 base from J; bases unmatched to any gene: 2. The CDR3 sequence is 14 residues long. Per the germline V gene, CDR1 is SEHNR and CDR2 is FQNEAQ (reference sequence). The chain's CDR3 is CASSSLAGQETQYF. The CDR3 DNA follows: TGTGCCAGCAGCTCCCTAGCGGGCCAAGAGACCCAGTACTTC.

This chain's CDR3 is CASSPKASGHEQFF. The CDR3, as DNA: TGTGCCAGCAGCCCAAAGGCTAGCGGGCATGAGCAGTTCTTC. The chain is built from TRBV7-9 and TRBJ2-1, with TRBD2 identical over 8 bases. After removal of 5 bases from V and 8 bases from J, the junction contained 8 bases not matched to a gene. CDR3 length: 14 amino acids. Germline V gene data show CDR1 as SEHNR and CDR2 as FQNEAQ (reference sequence).

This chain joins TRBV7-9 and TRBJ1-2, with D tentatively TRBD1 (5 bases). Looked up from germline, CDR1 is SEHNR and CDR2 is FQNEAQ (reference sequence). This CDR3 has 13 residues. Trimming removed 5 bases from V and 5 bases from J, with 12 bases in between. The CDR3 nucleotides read TGTGCCAGCAGCCAGAATCAGGGTTATGGCTACACCTTC. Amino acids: CASSQNQGYGYTF.

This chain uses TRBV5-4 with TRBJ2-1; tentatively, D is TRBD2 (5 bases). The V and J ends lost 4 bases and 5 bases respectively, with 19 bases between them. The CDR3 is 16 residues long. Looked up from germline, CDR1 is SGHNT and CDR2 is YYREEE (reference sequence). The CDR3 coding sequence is TGTGCCAGCAGCACCCCGTGGACTTATTCGAACAATGAGCAGTTCTTC. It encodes CASSTPWTYSNNEQFF.

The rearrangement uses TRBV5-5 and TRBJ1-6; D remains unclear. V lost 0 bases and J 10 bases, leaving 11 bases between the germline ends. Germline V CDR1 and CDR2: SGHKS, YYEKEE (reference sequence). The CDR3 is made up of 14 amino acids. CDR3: CASSLGALNSPLHF. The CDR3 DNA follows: TGTGCCAGCAGCTTGGGGGCCCTGAACTCACCCCTCCACTTT. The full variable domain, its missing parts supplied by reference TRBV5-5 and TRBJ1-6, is DAGVTQSPTHLIKTRGQQVTLRCSPISGHKSVSWYQQVLGQGPQFIFQYYEKEERGRGNFPDRFSARQFPNYSSELNVNALLLGDSALYLCASSLGALNSPLHFGNGTRLTVT.

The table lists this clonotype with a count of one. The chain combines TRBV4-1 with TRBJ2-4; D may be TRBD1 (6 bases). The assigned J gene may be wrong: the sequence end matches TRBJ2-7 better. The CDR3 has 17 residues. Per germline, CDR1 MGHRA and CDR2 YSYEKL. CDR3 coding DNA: TGCGCCAGCAGCCAAGATCGGGGCTCGGGGACAAAACACGAGCAGTACTTC. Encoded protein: CASSQDRGSGTKHEQYF.

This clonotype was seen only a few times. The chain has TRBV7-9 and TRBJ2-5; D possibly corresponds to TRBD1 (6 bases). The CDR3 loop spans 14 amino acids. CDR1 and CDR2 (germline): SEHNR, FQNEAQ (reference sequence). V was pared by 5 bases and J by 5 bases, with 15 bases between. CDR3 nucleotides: TGTGCCAGCAGCCGGGACACCCTGGTGGAGACCCAGTACTTC. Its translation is CASSRDTLVETQYF.

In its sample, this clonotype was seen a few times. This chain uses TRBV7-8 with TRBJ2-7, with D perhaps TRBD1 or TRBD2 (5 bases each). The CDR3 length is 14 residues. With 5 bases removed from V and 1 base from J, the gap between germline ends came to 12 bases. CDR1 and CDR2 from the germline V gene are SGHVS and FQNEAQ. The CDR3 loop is CASSRRDGSYEQYF. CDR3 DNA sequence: TGTGCCAGCAGCCGCCGGGACGGATCCTACGAGCAGTACTTC. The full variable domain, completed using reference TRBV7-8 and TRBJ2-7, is GAGVSQSPRYKVAKRGQDVALRCDPISGHVSLFWYQQALGQGPEFLTYFQNEAQLDKSGLPSDRFFAERPEGSVSTLKIQRTQQEDSAVYLCASSRRDGSYEQYFGPGTRLTVT.

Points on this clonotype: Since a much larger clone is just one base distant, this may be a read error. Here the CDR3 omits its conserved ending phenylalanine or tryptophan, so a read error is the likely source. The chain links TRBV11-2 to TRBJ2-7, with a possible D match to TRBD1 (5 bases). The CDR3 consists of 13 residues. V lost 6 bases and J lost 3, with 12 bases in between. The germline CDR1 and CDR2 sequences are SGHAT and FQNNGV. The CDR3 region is CASRDRRVYEQYL. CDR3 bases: TGTGCCAGCAGAGACAGACGGGTCTACGAGCAGTACTTA.